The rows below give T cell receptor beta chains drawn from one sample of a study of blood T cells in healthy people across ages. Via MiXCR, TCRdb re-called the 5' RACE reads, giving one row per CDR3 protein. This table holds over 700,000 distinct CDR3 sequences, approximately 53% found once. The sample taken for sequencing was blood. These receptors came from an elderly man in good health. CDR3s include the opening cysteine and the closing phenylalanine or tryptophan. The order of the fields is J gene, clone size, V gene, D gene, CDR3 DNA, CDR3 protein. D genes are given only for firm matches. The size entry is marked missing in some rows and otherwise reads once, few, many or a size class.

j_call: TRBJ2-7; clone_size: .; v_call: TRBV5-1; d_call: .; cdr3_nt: TGCGCCAGCAGCTTGGCCTCTAGCGTATACGAGCAGTACTTC; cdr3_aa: CASSLASSVYEQYF
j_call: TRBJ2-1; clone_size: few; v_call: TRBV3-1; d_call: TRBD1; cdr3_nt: TGTGCCAGCAGCCCCGGACAGGGTTGGGTTGAGCAGTTCTTC; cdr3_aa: CASSPGQGWVEQFF
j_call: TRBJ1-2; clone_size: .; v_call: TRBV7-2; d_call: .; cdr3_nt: TGTGCCAGCAGCTTAGTTCCGGGGGCGGACTATGGCTACACCTTC; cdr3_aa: CASSLVPGADYGYTF
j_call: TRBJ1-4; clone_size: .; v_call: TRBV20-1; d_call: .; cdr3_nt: TGCAGTGCTAGAGATATCCGGGGGGGGACCGAAAAACTGTTTTTT; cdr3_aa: CSARDIRGGTEKLFF
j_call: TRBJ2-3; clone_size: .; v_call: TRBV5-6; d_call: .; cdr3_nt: TGTGCCAGCAGCTTGAGGGGCAGGGGATACGCGTATTTT; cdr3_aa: CASSLRGRGYAYF
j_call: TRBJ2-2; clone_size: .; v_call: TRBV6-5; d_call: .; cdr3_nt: TGTGCCAGCAGTCCCGGGAGCCCGAACACCGGGGAGCTGTTTTTT; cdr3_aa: CASSPGSPNTGELFF
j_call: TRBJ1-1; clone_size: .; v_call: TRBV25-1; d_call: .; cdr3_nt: TGTGCCAGCAGTGAATGGAACTATGCTTTCTTT; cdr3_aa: CASSEWNYAFF
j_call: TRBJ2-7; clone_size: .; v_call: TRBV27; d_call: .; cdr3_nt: TGTGCCAGCAGTTTATTGGACAAGTCCGGCTACGAGCAGTACTTC; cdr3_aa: CASSLLDKSGYEQYF
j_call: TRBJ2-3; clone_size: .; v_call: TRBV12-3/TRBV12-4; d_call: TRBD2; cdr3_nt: TGTGCCAGCACTGGAGCGGGAAGCACAGATACGCAGTATTTT; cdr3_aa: CASTGAGSTDTQYF
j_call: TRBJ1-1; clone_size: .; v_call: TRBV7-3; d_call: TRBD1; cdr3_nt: TGTGCCAGCAGACAGACAGGGGAGAACACTGAAGCTTTCTTT; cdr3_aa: CASRQTGENTEAFF
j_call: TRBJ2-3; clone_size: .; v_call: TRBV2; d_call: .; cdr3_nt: TGTGCCAGCAGGACAGGCGGGGCAGATACGCAGTATTTT; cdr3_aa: CASRTGGADTQYF
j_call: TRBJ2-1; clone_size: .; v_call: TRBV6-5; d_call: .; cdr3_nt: TGTGCCAGCAGTGAGGGGAACCACAATGAGCAGTTCTTC; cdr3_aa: CASSEGNHNEQFF
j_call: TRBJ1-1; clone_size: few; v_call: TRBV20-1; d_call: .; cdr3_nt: TGCAGTGCTAGAGATCCGGGGGAGGAGGAAGCTTTCTTT; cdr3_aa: CSARDPGEEEAFF
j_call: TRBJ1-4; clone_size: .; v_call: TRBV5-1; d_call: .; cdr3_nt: TGCGCCAGCAGCTTGGACGGTCAAAATGAAAAACTGTTTTTT; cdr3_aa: CASSLDGQNEKLFF
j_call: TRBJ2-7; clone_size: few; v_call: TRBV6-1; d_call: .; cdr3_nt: TGTGCCAGCAGTGAATGGGGGCAGCCTCTCTACGAGCAGTACTTC; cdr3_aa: CASSEWGQPLYEQYF
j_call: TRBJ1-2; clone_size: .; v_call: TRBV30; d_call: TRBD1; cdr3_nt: TGTGCCTGGAGGAATGTACGACAGGGGGCGAATAACTATGGCTACACCTTC; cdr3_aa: CAWRNVRQGANNYGYTF
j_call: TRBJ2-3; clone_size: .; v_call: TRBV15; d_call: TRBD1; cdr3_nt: TGTGCCACCAGCCCTCGGACAGGAACAGATACGCAGTATTTT; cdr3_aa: CATSPRTGTDTQYF
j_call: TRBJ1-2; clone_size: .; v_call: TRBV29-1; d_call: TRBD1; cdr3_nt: TGCAGCGTAGGGACAGGGCCAGATGGCTACACCTTC; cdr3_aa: CSVGTGPDGYTF
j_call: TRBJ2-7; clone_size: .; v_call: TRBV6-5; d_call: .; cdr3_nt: TGTGCCAGCAGTTACTCTAGCGGAGAGTCCTACGAGCAGTACTTC; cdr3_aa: CASSYSSGESYEQYF
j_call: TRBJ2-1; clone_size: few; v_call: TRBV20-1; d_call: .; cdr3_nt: TGCAGTGCCCCCAGTGAGGACTCTCTGGCCAATGAGCAGTTCTTC; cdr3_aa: CSAPSEDSLANEQFF
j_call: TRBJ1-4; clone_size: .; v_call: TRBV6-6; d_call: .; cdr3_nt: TGTGCCAGCAGTCACGGACGAGGGCCTTCAACTAATGAAAAACTGTTTTTT; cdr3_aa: CASSHGRGPSTNEKLFF
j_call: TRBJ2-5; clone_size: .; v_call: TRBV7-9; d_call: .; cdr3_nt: TGTGCCAGCAGCTCACCCACAGGTTACGGGGAGACCCAGTACTTC; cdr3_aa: CASSSPTGYGETQYF
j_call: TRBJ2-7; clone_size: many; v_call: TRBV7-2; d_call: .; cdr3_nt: TGTGCCAGCAGCTTAAGCTGGGGCGAGCAGTACTTC; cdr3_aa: CASSLSWGEQYF
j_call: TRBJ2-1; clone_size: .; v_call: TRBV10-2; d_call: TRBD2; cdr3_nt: TGCGCCAGCAGTGAGTCGATTAGCGGGATAGTGAATGAGCAGTTCTTC; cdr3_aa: CASSESISGIVNEQFF